The present T cell receptor beta chain was sequenced within a study of CD8+CD57+ T cells in acquired aplastic anemia. Study observations and caveats: Patients and controls shared 25 to 30 CD8+ CDR3 sequences, which appeared highly expressed in patients and within their immunodominant clones.

The V gene's germline CDR1 is SGHRS and CDR2 YFSETQ. The CDR3 covers 13 residues. V was trimmed by 7 bases and J by 5 bases, leaving 15 bases between them. Using genomic DNA as the template, TCR beta VDJ and CDR3 profiling was carried out. TCRdb analysed the reads with MiXCR anew, one entry per CDR3 protein. The sample lists over 150,000 distinct CDR3 sequences, roughly 65% occurring once. The sequenced patients had an expansion of CD8+CD57+ cells seen by flow cytometry. With no exception, the patients had severe acquired aplastic anemia. At the time of blood sampling, patients had not yet received any therapy. The sample holds many counts of this clonotype. Its antigen is as yet unknown.

Input material: sorted CD4+, CD8+, or CD8+CD57+ T cells (not recorded which) from PBMCs. The rearrangement joins TRBV5-1 to TRBJ2-5, with a tentative D call TRBD1 (5 bases). The receptor was derived from a human donor with aplastic anemia. The CDR3, as DNA: TGCGCCAGCCGACCTAGGGGTGGGGAGACCCAGTACTTC. This gives the protein CASRPRGGETQYF.